A single sample gave rise to the 18 T cell receptor beta chains below, sequenced in a study of T cell changes during pregnancy in multiple sclerosis. The data were produced by immunoSEQ multiplex PCR, yet TCRdb's version contains in-frame clones alone and is incomplete. The sample contains 40,000 or so clones, more than 85% of which appear only once. Sequenced material: CD8+ T cells from peripheral blood mononuclear cells, taken in the third trimester of pregnancy. These receptors were obtained from a female donor with multiple sclerosis, enrolled in a pregnancy study.

The rearrangement links TRBV7-9 to TRBJ2-7; weak D call: TRBD2 (5 bases). The ends were cut back, 7 bases at V and 2 bases at J, with 15 bases in the middle. The CDR3 sequence is 14 residues long. Germline V gene lookup returns CDR1 SEHNR and CDR2 FQNEAQ (reference sequence). CDR3 nucleotides: TGTGCCAGCAACCCTTCGGAGGCTCCCTACGAGCAGTACTTC. Translation: CASNPSEAPYEQYF.

This clone is medium-sized (0.01 to 0.1%) by share. V usage is TRBV6-4 and J usage is TRBJ2-7; 9 bases match TRBD1. CDR1 and CDR2 (germline): MRHNA, SNTAGT. V shed 3 bases, J shed 5 bases, and the junction held 8 bases outside the gene matches. The CDR3 covers 15 residues. The CDR3 coding sequence is TGTGCCAGCAGTGATACTGGGACAGGGTTTAACGAGCAGTACTTC. As protein: CASSDTGTGFNEQYF.

The chain combines TRBV5-1 with TRBJ1-1; a possible D gene is TRBD1 (6 bases). The CDR3 totals 12 residues. Per the germline V gene, CDR1 is SGHRS and CDR2 is YFSETQ. V was trimmed by 7 bases and J by 9 bases, leaving 16 bases between them. The CDR3: CASDLGGRKAFF. In nucleotides, the CDR3 is TGCGCCAGCGATCTGGGGGGGCGTAAAGCTTTCTTT.

The V call is TRBV25-1, the J call TRBJ2-7; D is possibly TRBD2 (6 bases). V gave up 2 bases and J gave up 4 bases, with 9 bases separating them. This CDR3 has 13 amino acids. Germline V gene sequence: CDR1 MGHDK, CDR2 SYGVNS. In nucleotides, the CDR3 is TGTGCCAGCAGTGAAAATCGGGAGTACGAGCAGTACTTC. This gives the protein CASSENREYEQYF.

The genes are TRBV19 and TRBJ1-2; TRBD1 is a possible D gene (5 bases). Per the germline V gene, CDR1 is LNHDA and CDR2 is SQIVND (reference sequence). Trimming removed 4 bases from V and 2 bases from J, with 11 bases in between. The CDR3 is 14 amino acids. The CDR3: CASSTLTENYGYTF. The CDR3 region has the DNA TGTGCCAGTAGTACCTTGACAGAGAACTATGGCTACACCTTC.

This chain uses TRBV7-8 with TRBJ1-5; no definite D call. Germline CDR1 SGHVS, CDR2 FQNEAQ. The CDR3 length is 14 residues. V gave up 5 bases and J gave up 2 bases, with 10 bases separating them. The CDR3 nucleotides read TGTGCCAGCAGCATCGGAGGCGGCAATCAGCCCCAGCATTTT. Translated: CASSIGGGNQPQHF.

The rearrangement uses TRBV5-4 and TRBJ2-7, with 7 positions matching TRBD2. This CDR3 contains 13 residues. Unmatched junction bases numbered 6, after V lost 5 bases and J lost 4 bases. Germline assignment: CDR1 SGHNT and CDR2 YYREEE (reference sequence). The CDR3 loop is CASRSGEGYEQYF. CDR3 bases: TGTGCCAGCAGGAGCGGGGAAGGGTACGAGCAGTACTTC.

The CDR3 DNA sequence: TGTGCCAGCAGTGAACCCATGGCCACTGAAGCTTTCTTT. This encodes CASSEPMATEAFF. This sequence joins TRBV25-1 and TRBJ1-1, with D hard to call. From germline, CDR1 is MGHDK and CDR2 SYGVNS. Trimming stripped 2 bases from V and 4 bases from J, with 8 bases between. The CDR3 spans 13 residues.

The CDR3 DNA is TGTGCCAGCAGCTTAGAGTTCAGGGAACAAGAGACCCAGTACTTC. Translated: CASSLEFREQETQYF. The chain is built from TRBV11-2 and TRBJ2-5, with a weak D call TRBD1 (5 bases). The V end lost 0 bases, the J end lost 2 bases, and 10 bases lay between the germline ends. The CDR3 sequence is 15 residues long. The germline V gene encodes CDR1 SGHAT and CDR2 FQNNGV.

V usage is TRBV11-2 and J usage is TRBJ2-1; possibly TRBD1 for D (6 bases). The CDR3 extends over 15 amino acids. The germline V gene encodes CDR1 SGHAT and CDR2 FQNNGV. Trimming stripped 5 bases from V and 6 bases from J, with 17 bases between. CDR3 bases: TGTGCCAGCAGCAATCAACAGGGAACTGTCAATGAGCAGTTCTTC. Translating gives CASSNQQGTVNEQFF.

V gene TRBV5-6 combines with J gene TRBJ1-1; D unresolved. The CDR3 is 14 amino acids. The V and J ends lost 3 bases and 6 bases respectively, with 15 bases between them. Germline V gene data show CDR1 as SGHDT and CDR2 as YYEEEE. The DNA for the CDR3 is TGTGCCAGCAGCTATGGAGGGTTGGCATCTGAAGCTTTCTTT. It translates to CASSYGGLASEAFF. Supplemented by reference TRBV5-6 and TRBJ1-1, the full variable domain reads DAGVTQSPTHLIKTRGQQVTLRCSPKSGHDTVSWYQQALGQGPQFIFQYYEEEERQRGNFPDRFSGHQFPNYSSELNVNALLLGDSALYLCASSYGGLASEAFFGQGTRLTVV.

The chain links TRBV5-6 to TRBJ1-3; D is unresolved. Trimming stripped 0 bases from V and 0 bases from J, with 13 bases between. Germline values: CDR1 SGHDT, CDR2 YYEEEE. CDR3 length: 17 amino acids. Here the CDR3 DNA reads TGTGCCAGCAGCTTGGTCCCAGAACCCAGCTCTGGAAACACCATATATTTT. Translating gives CASSLVPEPSSGNTIYF.

This clone appeared a single time. The chain combines TRBV14 with TRBJ1-3; perhaps TRBD1 as D (5 bases). V gave up 3 bases and J gave up 2 bases, with 17 bases separating them. The germline gives CDR1 SGHDN, CDR2 FVKESK. The CDR3 is made up of 17 amino acids. The CDR3 region is CASSHPVEGLTGNTIYF. In nucleotides, the CDR3 is TGTGCCAGCAGCCACCCCGTAGAGGGACTAACTGGAAACACCATATATTTT.

The V and J genes are TRBV7-7 and TRBJ1-6, with a possible D match to TRBD1 (6 bases). The CDR3 covers 13 residues. Germline CDR1 SSHAT, CDR2 FNYEAQ (reference sequence). For the CDR3, the DNA is TGTGCTACCGAGGGGGGGGGCAATTCACCCCTCCACTTT. Encoded protein: CATEGGGNSPLHF.

The chain is built from TRBV13 and TRBJ2-5; D possibly corresponds to TRBD2 (6 bases). V was trimmed by 6 bases and J by 5 bases, leaving 13 bases between them. CDR3 length: 13 amino acids. CDR1 PRHDT and CDR2 FYEKMQ come from the germline V gene (reference sequence). The CDR3 sequence: CASSSSVRETQYF. The CDR3 nucleotides read TGTGCCAGCAGTTCTAGCGTGAGGGAGACCCAGTACTTC. Together with reference TRBV13 and TRBJ2-5, the CDR3 gives the full variable domain: AAGVIQSPRHLIKEKRETATLKCYPIPRHDTVYWYQQGPGQDPQFLISFYEKMQSDKGSIPDRFSAQQFSDYHSELNMSSLELGDSALYFCASSSSVRETQYFGPGTRLLVL.

The V gene is TRBV29-1, the J gene TRBJ2-7, with D possibly matching TRBD2 (6 bases). This CDR3 comprises 14 residues. CDR1 is SQVTM and CDR2 is ANQGSEA in the germline V gene. The V gene lost 1 base and the J gene lost 1 base, with 11 bases spanning the gap. The CDR3 sequence: CSVEVGGVSYEQYF. CDR3 coding DNA: TGCAGCGTTGAAGTGGGGGGAGTTTCCTACGAGCAGTACTTC.

This sequence joins TRBV10-3 and TRBJ2-7; no clear D gene. The CDR3 is 13 amino acids. The V gene lost 1 base and the J gene lost 4 bases, with 8 bases spanning the gap. CDR1 is ENHRY and CDR2 is SYGVKD in the germline V gene. The DNA for the CDR3 is TGTGCCATCAGTGAGTACGACATGTACGAGCAGTACTTC. Its protein product is CAISEYDMYEQYF.

V is TRBV6-5 and J is TRBJ1-2, with 9 nucleotides matching TRBD1. Germline V gives CDR1 MNHEY, CDR2 SVGAGI. The V and J ends lost 2 bases and 6 bases, in that order; junction bases with no gene match: 4. The CDR3 runs to 14 residues. The CDR3 coding sequence is TGTGCCAGCAGTTACCCGGGACAGGGTCATGGCTACACCTTC. It yields the protein CASSYPGQGHGYTF.